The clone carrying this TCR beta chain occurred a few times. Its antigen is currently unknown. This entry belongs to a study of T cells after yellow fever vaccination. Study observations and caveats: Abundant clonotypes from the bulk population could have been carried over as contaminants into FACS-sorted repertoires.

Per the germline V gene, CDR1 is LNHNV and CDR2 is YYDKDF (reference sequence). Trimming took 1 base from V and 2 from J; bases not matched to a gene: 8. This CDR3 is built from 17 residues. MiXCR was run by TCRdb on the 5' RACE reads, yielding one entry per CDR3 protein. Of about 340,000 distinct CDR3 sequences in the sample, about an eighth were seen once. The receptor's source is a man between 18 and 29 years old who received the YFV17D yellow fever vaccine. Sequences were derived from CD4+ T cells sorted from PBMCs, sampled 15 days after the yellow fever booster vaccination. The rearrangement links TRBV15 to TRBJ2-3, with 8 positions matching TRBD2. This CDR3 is CATSRVRGGRPTDTQYF. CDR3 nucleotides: TGTGCCACCAGCAGAGTACGGGGGGGACGTCCCACAGATACGCAGTATTTT.